A selection of T cell receptor beta chains follows, all from one sample in a study of cytomegalovirus exposure and HLA in healthy donors. Sequencing used immunoSEQ multiplex PCR; TCRdb keeps in-frame clones, though not all of them. The sample lists about 160,000 clones, 70% to 90% occurring once. The sequenced sample consisted of PBMCs. The receptors come from a woman in her twenties or thirties in good health and CMV-seronegative. CDR3s include the opening cysteine and the closing phenylalanine or tryptophan. Each record gives: clone size, D gene, V gene, J gene, CDR3 protein, CDR3 DNA. A D gene is named only where the DNA matches it firmly. Not every row has a clone size; where given, it reads once, few, many or a size class.

>-|TRBD2|TRBV7-7|TRBJ2-3
CASSSLAGVVTDTQYF
TGTGCCAGCAGCTCTCTAGCGGGGGTTGTCACAGATACGCAGTATTTT
>-|TRBD2|TRBV29-1|TRBJ2-1
CSVWERLAGKPINEQFF
TGCAGCGTTTGGGAGAGACTAGCGGGAAAACCAATCAATGAGCAGTTCTTC
>-|TRBD1|TRBV30|TRBJ2-1
CAWNVDRVNEQFF
TGTGCCTGGAACGTCGACAGGGTCAATGAGCAGTTCTTC
>-|-|TRBV19|TRBJ1-1
CASVVQAPLLPTEAFF
TGTGCCAGTGTCGTCCAGGCCCCTCTACTCCCCACTGAAGCTTTCTTT
>few|-|TRBV2|TRBJ1-5
CASSELLGGLPQPQHF
TGTGCCAGCAGTGAACTTCTGGGAGGGCTCCCACAGCCCCAGCATTTT
>-|-|TRBV28|TRBJ2-1
CASRKGGGYNEQFF
TGTGCCAGCAGAAAGGGGGGGGGCTACAATGAGCAGTTCTTC
>-|-|TRBV6-5|TRBJ2-7
CASTPRRQNLGEQYF
TGTGCCAGCACCCCCCGGAGGCAGAACCTGGGCGAGCAGTACTTC
>-|-|TRBV29-1|TRBJ2-3
CSAGGGSDTQYF
TGCAGCGCCGGTGGGGGGTCAGATACGCAGTATTTT
>few|TRBD2|TRBV4-3|TRBJ2-5
CASSQGSRDYVETQYF
TGCGCCAGCAGCCAAGGGTCCCGGGACTACGTGGAGACCCAGTACTTC
>-|-|TRBV9|TRBJ1-1
CASSVQGPATEAFF
TGTGCCAGCAGCGTACAGGGGCCGGCTACTGAAGCTTTCTTT
>-|-|TRBV29-1|TRBJ2-7
CSVVGGASYEQYF
TGCAGCGTTGTAGGCGGGGCCTCCTACGAGCAGTACTTC
>-|TRBD2|TRBV5-1|TRBJ2-3
CASSLGLAATDTQYF
TGCGCCAGCAGCTTGGGGCTAGCGGCAACAGATACGCAGTATTTT
>once|-|TRBV15|TRBJ2-7
CATSRDQGSEQYF
TGTGCCACCAGCAGAGATCAGGGTTCCGAGCAGTACTTC
>-|-|TRBV7-9|TRBJ2-7
CASSHVGYEQYF
TGTGCCAGCAGCCACGTCGGCTACGAGCAGTACTTC
>-|TRBD2|TRBV7-2|TRBJ2-3
CASRGTSGGTDTQYF
TGTGCCAGCAGGGGGACTAGCGGCGGCACAGATACGCAGTATTTT
>-|-|TRBV6-5|TRBJ1-2
CASSSRETNYGYTF
TGTGCCAGCAGTTCCAGGGAAACTAACTATGGCTACACCTTC
>-|TRBD2|TRBV15|TRBJ2-1
CATSRDMLAGLYNEQFF
TGTGCCACCAGCAGAGATATGTTAGCGGGGCTATACAATGAGCAGTTCTTC
>-|-|TRBV27|TRBJ1-6
CASSLGSSYNSPLHF
TGTGCCAGCAGTTTAGGGAGCTCCTATAATTCACCCCTCCACTTT
>-|-|TRBV5-1|TRBJ1-4
CASRNRIGRNDPGGEKLFF
TGCGCCAGCAGGAACAGAATAGGGAGGAACGATCCCGGGGGTGAAAAACTGTTTTTT
>-|TRBD2|TRBV7-9|TRBJ2-5
CASSLGSGGASRETQYF
TGTGCCAGCAGCTTAGGTAGCGGGGGGGCCTCCCGGGAGACCCAGTACTTC
>-|-|TRBV5-1|TRBJ1-6
CASSDSQGRNSPLHF
TGCGCCAGCAGTGATTCCCAGGGAAGGAATTCACCCCTCCACTTT